The text below deals with one TCR beta chain. The record originates from a study of T cells expressing NK-cell markers. This CDR3 comprises 14 residues. Per germline, CDR1 SQVTM and CDR2 ANQGSEA. Each CDR3 protein gets one entry in TCRdb, which reprocessed the 5' RACE reads and gives no DNA. Its clone listing holds a few hundred thousand distinct CDR3 sequences. The sample was blood T cells: a sorted CD56 or NKG2C T cell subset, CD4+ or CD8+ T cells, or bulk PBMC T cells (not recorded which). The source is a man between 18 and 29 years old in good health. This rearrangement joins TRBV29-1 to TRBJ2-5; TCRdb outputs TRBD1, but without DNA this stays unchecked. CDR3 region: CSAAPGHSTETQYF.